Below, 14 T cell receptor beta chains from the same sample are listed, as sequenced in a study of blood T cell repertoires in COVID-19. Libraries were prepared by immunoSEQ multiplex PCR; TCRdb keeps only in-frame clonotypes and omits some of them. The sample has over 250,000 clones, around 90% seen once. Sequenced sample: PBMCs or T cells enriched from blood (not recorded which). Every receptor here comes from a woman aged 30 to 39 who had recovered from COVID-19.

The rearrangement joins TRBV7-7 to TRBJ2-5; 9 nucleotides match TRBD2. The CDR3 contains 17 residues. The V gene's germline CDR1 is SSHAT and CDR2 FNYEAQ (reference sequence). The J segment lost 5 bases and the V segment lost 3 bases, leaving 13 bases of the junction unmatched. CDR3 sequence (DNA): TGTGCCAGCAGCTTCGGGAGACTAGCGGCCCATACGGAGACCCAGTACTTC. It yields the protein CASSFGRLAAHTETQYF.

V usage is TRBV2 and J usage is TRBJ2-1; unclear D gene. V was pared by 7 bases and J by 7 bases, with 5 bases between. The CDR3 extends over 10 amino acids. The germline gives CDR1 SNHLY, CDR2 FYNNEI. CDR3 coding DNA: TGTGCCAGCACCGGGAATGAGCAGTTCTTC. It specifies CASTGNEQFF. The full variable domain, its missing parts supplied by reference TRBV2 and TRBJ2-1, is EPEVTQTPSHQVTQMGQEVILRCVPISNHLYFYWYRQILGQKVEFLVSFYNNEISEKSEIFDDQFSVERPDGSNFTLKIRSTKLEDSAMYFCASTGNEQFFGPGTRLTVL.

The V and J genes are TRBV19 and TRBJ2-1, with 12 bases fitting TRBD2. The J segment lost 6 bases and the V segment lost 5 bases, leaving 8 bases of the junction unmatched. This CDR3 is 16 amino acids long. Germline V gives CDR1 LNHDA, CDR2 SQIVND (reference sequence). The CDR3 region has the DNA TGTGCCAGTAGTCGGCCCGGACTAGCGGGACGCAATGAGCAGTTCTTC. This translates into CASSRPGLAGRNEQFF.

The V gene is TRBV2, the J gene TRBJ2-1; TRBD2 matches at 12 bases. The CDR3 has 17 amino acids. Germline V CDR1 and CDR2: SNHLY, FYNNEI. With 2 bases clipped from V and 4 bases from J, the junction kept 6 bases outside the gene matches. CDR3 coding DNA: TGTGCCAGCAGTGAAATTCTAGCGGGAGGGCTTTACAATGAGCAGTTCTTC. Translating gives CASSEILAGGLYNEQFF.

This clone came up a few times. V usage is TRBV6-2 or TRBV6-3 and J usage is TRBJ1-4; 8 positions agree with TRBD1. CDR3 length equals 16 residues. The V gene end was trimmed by 4 bases and the J gene end by 8 bases; junction bases not matched to a gene: 12. The germline V gene encodes CDR1 MNHEY and CDR2 SVGEGT. CDR3 sequence: CASSFSSGTGGEKLFF. CDR3 sequence (DNA): TGTGCCAGCAGTTTCTCTTCCGGGACAGGAGGGGAAAAACTGTTTTTT.

This chain links TRBV3-1 (or the pseudogene TRBV3-2) with TRBJ1-1; D uncertain. V lost 2 bases and J 5 bases, leaving 12 bases between the germline ends. Germline V gives CDR1 LGHDT, CDR2 YNNKEL (reference sequence). There are 14 residues in the CDR3. The CDR3 coding sequence is TGTGCCAGCAGCCAACTGCGGGTGCGGACTGAAGCTTTCTTT. Its protein is CASSQLRVRTEAFF.

J is TRBJ1-3 and V is TRBV7-8, with D unclear. This CDR3 has 14 residues. Germline V gene lookup returns CDR1 SGHVS and CDR2 FQNEAQ. V lost 2 bases and J 4 bases, leaving 9 bases between the germline ends. In DNA form, the CDR3 reads TGTGCCAGCAGCTTATCCCACGGGGGAAACACCATATATTTT. This gives the protein CASSLSHGGNTIYF.

V usage is TRBV5-4 and J usage is TRBJ1-1, with unresolved D. This CDR3 is 13 amino acids long. Trimming cost V 4 bases and J 10 bases, with 17 bases left between them. From germline, CDR1 is SGHNT and CDR2 YYREEE (reference sequence). The CDR3 region has the DNA TGTGCCAGCAGCCGGAAATCGGTGGCGGGAGCTTTCTTT. It codes for CASSRKSVAGAFF. The full variable domain, with the rest looked up from reference TRBV5-4 and TRBJ1-1, is ETGVTQSPTHLIKTRGQQVTLRCSSQSGHNTVSWYQQALGQGPQFIFQYYREEENGRGNFPPRFSGLQFPNYSSELNVNALELDDSALYLCASSRKSVAGAFFGQGTRLTVV.

The chain links TRBV3-1 (or the pseudogene TRBV3-2) to TRBJ1-2; D not resolved. The germline CDR1 and CDR2 sequences are LGHDT and YNNKEL (reference sequence). The V end lost 5 bases, the J end lost 0 bases, and 7 bases lay between the germline ends. The CDR3 is made up of 13 amino acids. CDR3 in amino acids: CASSVGTNYGYTF. Written as DNA, the CDR3 is TGTGCCAGCAGCGTCGGTACTAACTATGGCTACACCTTC.

The chain combines TRBV19 with TRBJ1-5; D is undetermined. Per the germline V gene, CDR1 is LNHDA and CDR2 is SQIVND (reference sequence). CDR3 length equals 15 residues. With 5 bases removed from V and 5 bases from J, the gap between germline ends came to 16 bases. Here the CDR3 DNA reads TGTGCCAGTAGTTATCGACGGATTCTAGATCAGCCCCAGCATTTT. This translates into CASSYRRILDQPQHF.

This chain joins TRBV27 and TRBJ2-3, with TRBD1 identical over 8 bases. V gave up 8 bases and J gave up 2 bases; unmatched junction bases: 12. CDR3 size: 16 residues. Germline V gives CDR1 MNHEY, CDR2 SMNVEV (reference sequence). The CDR3 here is CASGRTGNPPTDTQYF. The CDR3 DNA reads TGTGCCAGCGGCCGGACAGGGAATCCTCCCACAGATACGCAGTATTTT.

The chain recombines TRBV5-1 with TRBJ2-7; 8 positions agree with TRBD1. Germline V gene data show CDR1 as SGHRS and CDR2 as YFSETQ. The length of the CDR3 is 13 residues. Trimming cost V 2 bases and J 3 bases; bases outside gene matches: 1. This CDR3 reads CASSFTGGYEQYF. In DNA form, the CDR3 reads TGCGCCAGCAGCTTTACAGGGGGCTACGAGCAGTACTTC.

The rearrangement uses TRBV19 and TRBJ2-3; 12 bases are shared with TRBD2. This CDR3 has 15 residues. The trim removed 6 bases at V and 2 bases at J, leaving 3 bases unmatched. Germline lookup yields CDR1 LNHDA and CDR2 SQIVND (reference sequence). CDR3 coding DNA: TGTGCCAGTAGACTAGCGGGGGGCTTCACAGATACGCAGTATTTT. Translated, it gives CASRLAGGFTDTQYF.

This chain connects TRBV3-1 (or the pseudogene TRBV3-2) to TRBJ2-3; D may be TRBD2 (5 bases). The CDR3 length is 15 residues. Germline CDR1 reads LGHDT; CDR2 reads YNNKEL (reference sequence). V gave up 3 bases and J gave up 8 bases, with 18 bases separating them. CDR3 amino acids: CASSQFDYRAATQYF. The CDR3, as DNA: TGTGCCAGCAGCCAGTTCGACTATAGGGCGGCTACGCAGTATTTT.